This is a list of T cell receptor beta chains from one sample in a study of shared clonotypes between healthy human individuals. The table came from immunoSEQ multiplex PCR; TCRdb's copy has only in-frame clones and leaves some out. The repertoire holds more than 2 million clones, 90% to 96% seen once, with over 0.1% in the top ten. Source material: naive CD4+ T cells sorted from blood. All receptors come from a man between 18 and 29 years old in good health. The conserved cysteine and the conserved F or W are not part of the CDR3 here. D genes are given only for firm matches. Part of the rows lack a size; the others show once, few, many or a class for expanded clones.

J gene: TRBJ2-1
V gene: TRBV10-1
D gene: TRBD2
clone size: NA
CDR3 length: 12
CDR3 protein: ASSRTSGSNEQF

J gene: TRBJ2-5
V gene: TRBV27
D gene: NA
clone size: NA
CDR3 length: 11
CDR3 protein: ASSLRGQETQY

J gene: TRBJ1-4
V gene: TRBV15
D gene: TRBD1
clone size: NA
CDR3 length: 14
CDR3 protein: ATSSSGQGAGEKLF

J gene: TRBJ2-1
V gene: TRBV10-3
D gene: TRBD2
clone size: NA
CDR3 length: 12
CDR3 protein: ATSGTSGNNEQF

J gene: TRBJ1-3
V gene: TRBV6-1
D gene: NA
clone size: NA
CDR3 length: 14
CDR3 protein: ASSEGVKSSGNTIY

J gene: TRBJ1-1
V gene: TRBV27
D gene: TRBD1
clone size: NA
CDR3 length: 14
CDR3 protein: ASSLGRGWVNTEAF

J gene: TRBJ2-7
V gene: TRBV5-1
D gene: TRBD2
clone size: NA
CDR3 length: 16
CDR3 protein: ASSLPQTSGGSSYEQY

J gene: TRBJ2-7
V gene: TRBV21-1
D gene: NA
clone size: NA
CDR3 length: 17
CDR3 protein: ASSVRNRGTHRTGPEQY

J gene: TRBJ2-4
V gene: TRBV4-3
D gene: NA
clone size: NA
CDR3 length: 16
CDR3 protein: ASSQSITGVEAKNIQY

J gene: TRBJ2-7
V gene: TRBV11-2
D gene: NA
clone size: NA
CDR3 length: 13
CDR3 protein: ASSLVLGEAYEQY

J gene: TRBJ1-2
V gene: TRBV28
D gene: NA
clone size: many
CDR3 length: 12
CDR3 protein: ASSLTGTNYGYT

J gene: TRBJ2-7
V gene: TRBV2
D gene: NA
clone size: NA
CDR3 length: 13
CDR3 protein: ASSELAGRNYEQY

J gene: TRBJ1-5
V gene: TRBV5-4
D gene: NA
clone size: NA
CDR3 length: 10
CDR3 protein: ASSLTNQPQH

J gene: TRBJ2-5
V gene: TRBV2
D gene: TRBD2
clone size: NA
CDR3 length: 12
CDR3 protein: ASRPGEGQETQY

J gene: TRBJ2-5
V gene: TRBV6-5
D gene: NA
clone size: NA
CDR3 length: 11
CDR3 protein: ASSRTVQETQY

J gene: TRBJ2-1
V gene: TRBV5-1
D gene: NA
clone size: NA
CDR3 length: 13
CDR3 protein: ASSLGTEGLNEQF

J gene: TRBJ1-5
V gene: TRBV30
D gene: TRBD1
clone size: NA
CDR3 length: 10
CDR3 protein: AWGGQGQPQH

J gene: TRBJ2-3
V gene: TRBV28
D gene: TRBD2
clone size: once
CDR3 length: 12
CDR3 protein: ASSFYRGADTQY

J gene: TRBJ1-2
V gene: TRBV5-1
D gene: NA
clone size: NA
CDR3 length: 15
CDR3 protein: ASSLARNADINYGYT

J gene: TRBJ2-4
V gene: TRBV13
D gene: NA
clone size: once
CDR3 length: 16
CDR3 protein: ASSLASSFSLAKNIQY

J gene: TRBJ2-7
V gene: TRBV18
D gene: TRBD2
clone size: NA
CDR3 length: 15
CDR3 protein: ASSPRLAGFPDPEQY

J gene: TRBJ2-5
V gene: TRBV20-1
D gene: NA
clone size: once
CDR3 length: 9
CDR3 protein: SALLQETQY

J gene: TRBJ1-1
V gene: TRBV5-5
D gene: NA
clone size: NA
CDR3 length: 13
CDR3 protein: ASSSKSGVSTEAF

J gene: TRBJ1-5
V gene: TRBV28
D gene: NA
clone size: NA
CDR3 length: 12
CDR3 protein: ASLRRNQRKPQH

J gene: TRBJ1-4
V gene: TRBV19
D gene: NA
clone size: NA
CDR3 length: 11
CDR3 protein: ASSTAGYEKLF

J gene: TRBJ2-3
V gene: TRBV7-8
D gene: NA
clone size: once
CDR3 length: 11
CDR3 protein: ASSLVRSDTQY

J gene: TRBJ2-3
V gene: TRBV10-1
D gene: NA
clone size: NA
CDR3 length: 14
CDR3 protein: ASSEGRGGITDTQY

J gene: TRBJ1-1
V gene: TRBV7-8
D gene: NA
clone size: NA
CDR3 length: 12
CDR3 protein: ASSLTELNTEAF

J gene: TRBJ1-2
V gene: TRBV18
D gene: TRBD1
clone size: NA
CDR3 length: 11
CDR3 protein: ASSPGTGFGYT

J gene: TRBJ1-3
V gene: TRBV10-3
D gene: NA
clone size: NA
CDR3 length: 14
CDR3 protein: AISVSDRSSGNTIY

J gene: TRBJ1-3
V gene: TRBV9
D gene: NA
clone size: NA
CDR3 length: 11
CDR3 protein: ASSVDSGNTIY

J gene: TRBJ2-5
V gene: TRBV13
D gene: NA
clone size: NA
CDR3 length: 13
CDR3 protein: ASSLRERRRETQY

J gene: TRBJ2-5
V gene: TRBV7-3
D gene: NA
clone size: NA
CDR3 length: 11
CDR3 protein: ASSSGQKETQY

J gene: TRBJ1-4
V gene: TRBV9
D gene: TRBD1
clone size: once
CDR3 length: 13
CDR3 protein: ASSPGGTGNEKLF

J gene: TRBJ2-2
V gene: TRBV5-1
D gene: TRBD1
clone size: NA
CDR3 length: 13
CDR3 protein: ASSLGQGATGELF

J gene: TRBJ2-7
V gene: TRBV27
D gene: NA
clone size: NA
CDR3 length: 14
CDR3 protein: ASSLPPMEKTYEQY

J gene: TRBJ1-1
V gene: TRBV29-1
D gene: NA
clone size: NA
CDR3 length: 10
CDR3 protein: SVGPGNTEAF

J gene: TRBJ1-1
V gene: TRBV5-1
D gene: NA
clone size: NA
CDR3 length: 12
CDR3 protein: ASTLTSMNTEAF

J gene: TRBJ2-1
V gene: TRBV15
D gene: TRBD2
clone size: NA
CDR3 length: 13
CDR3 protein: ATSRDALAGAPPF

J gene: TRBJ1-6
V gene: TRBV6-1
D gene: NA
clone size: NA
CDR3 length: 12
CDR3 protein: ASSEDPDNSPLH

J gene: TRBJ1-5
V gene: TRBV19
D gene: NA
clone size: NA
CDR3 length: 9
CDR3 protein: AGGGSQPQH

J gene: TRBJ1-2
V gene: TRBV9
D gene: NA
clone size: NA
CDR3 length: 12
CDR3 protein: ASSLFGTDHGYT

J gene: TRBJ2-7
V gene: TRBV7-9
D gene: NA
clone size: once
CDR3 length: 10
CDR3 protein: ASSRTPYEQY

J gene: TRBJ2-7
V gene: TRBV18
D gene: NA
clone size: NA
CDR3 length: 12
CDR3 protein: ASSPAGTSYEQY

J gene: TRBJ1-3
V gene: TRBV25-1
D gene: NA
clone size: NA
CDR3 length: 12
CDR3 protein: ASSRTSDGNTIY

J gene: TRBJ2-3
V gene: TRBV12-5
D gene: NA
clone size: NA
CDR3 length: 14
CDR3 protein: ASGLVLAGEADTQY

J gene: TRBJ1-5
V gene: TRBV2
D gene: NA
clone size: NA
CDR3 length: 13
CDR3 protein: ASNEGQGSNQPQH

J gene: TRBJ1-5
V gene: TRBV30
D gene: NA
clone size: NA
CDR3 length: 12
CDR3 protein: AWGGRLINQPQH

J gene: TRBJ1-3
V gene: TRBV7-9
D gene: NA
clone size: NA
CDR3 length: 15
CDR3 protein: ASSLLGRGSSGNTIY

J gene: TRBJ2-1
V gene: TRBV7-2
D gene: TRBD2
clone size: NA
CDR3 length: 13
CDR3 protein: ASSHTGTNFNEQF

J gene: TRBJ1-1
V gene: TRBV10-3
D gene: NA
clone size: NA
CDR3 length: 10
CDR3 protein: AIKTLNTEAF

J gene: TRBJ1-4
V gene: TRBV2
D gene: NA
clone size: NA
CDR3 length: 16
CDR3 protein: ASSEGYSVRPRGEKLF